This TCR beta chain comes out of a study of T cell repertoires in cytomegalovirus infection. Study-level information: Public TCR beta signatures indicated both CMV infection and matching HLA type.

TCRdb reprocessed the reads with MiXCR, giving one entry per CDR3 protein. The sample has 150,000 to 200,000 distinct CDR3 sequences; roughly 27% are singletons. General observations from the study: HLA-C-restricted, CMV-specific TCR beta clonotypes were dominant ex vivo.

The germline V gene encodes CDR1 DFQATT and CDR2 SNEGSKA (reference sequence). V gave up 0 bases and J gave up 4 bases; unmatched junction bases: 3. This CDR3 spans 15 amino acids. As to this clonotype: Its antigen is not known.

Sequences were obtained from PBMCs. This sequence joins TRBV20-1 and TRBJ2-3, with 11 bases that match TRBD1. This TCR came from a human donor in good health (CMV status not recorded). Some clones in this sample may be carry-over from other donors' samples. CDR3 amino acids: CSARDQGQGADTQYF. For the CDR3, the DNA is TGCAGTGCTAGAGATCAGGGACAGGGGGCAGATACGCAGTATTTT.